A selection of T cell receptor beta chains follows, all from one sample in a study of blood T cell repertoires in COVID-19. This table comes from immunoSEQ multiplex PCR, and its TCRdb copy is limited to in-frame clones, with some not included. The table has about 120,000 clones, 85% to 90% seen once. Specimen: peripheral blood. These receptors all come from a middle-aged man with acute or convalescent COVID-19. The CDR3 runs from the conserved cysteine through the conserved F or W.

CASSPIIDKGYTF,TRBJ1-2,TRBV18,13
CSARPGTLNTEAFF,TRBJ1-1,TRBV29-1,14
CASSLSRVSYEQYF,TRBJ2-7,TRBV7-8,14
CASSSQGGTGELFF,TRBJ2-2,TRBV2,14
CASSLIRGGEQYF,TRBJ2-7,TRBV11-3,13
CASSLVAGGSGSPLHF,TRBJ1-6,TRBV11-2,16
CASSPSRGDNTEAFF,TRBJ1-1,TRBV4-2,15
CASSQSRQLQRLQYF,TRBJ2-7,TRBV23-1,15
CASSETLAPGSVGYTF,TRBJ1-2,TRBV9,16
CASSLLAPAETQYF,TRBJ2-5,TRBV5-1,14
CASSSRAPEGYEQYF,TRBJ2-7,TRBV7-2,15
CASSEAAGATYGYTF,TRBJ1-2,TRBV6-1,15
CASSQRTGNSPLHF,TRBJ1-6,TRBV3-1/TRBV3-2,14
CASSSRDYEGQYF,TRBJ2-3,TRBV6-5,13
CASRRAGGDTQYF,TRBJ2-3,TRBV19,13
CASRLQGAGNQPQHF,TRBJ1-5,TRBV19,15
CSVGFSGISHEQYF,TRBJ2-7,TRBV29-1,14